The 25 T cell receptor beta chains below all came from one sample that was sequenced in a study of PD-1 blockade in classical Hodgkin lymphoma. TCRdb keeps only in-frame clones here, not all; method: immunoSEQ multiplex PCR. The sample yields about 94,000 clones, roughly nine tenths seen once. After autologous stem cell transplantation all patients relapsed, and prior brentuximab vedotin exposure differed between cohorts. The material was peripheral blood mononuclear cells (PBMCs), obtained before the second cycle of nivolumab. These receptors came from a human donor with classical Hodgkin lymphoma.

This sequence joins TRBV30 and TRBJ2-7; D remains ambiguous. V was clipped by 1 base and J by 2 bases, with 9 bases between them. The CDR3 loop spans 13 amino acids. Germline CDR1 is GTSNPN and CDR2 is SVGIG (reference sequence). CDR3 nucleotides: TGTGCCTGGAGTGGGGGATGGACCTACGAGCAGTACTTC. Amino acids: CAWSGGWTYEQYF. The whole variable domain, remainder taken from reference TRBV30 and TRBJ2-7, is SQTIHQWPATLVQPVGSPLSLECTVEGTSNPNLYWYRQAAGRGLQLLFYSVGIGQISSEVPQNLSASRPQDRQFILSSKKLLLSDSGFYLCAWSGGWTYEQYFGPGTRLTVT.

This chain joins TRBV19 and TRBJ2-1, with 13 bases aligning to TRBD2. The CDR3 totals 17 residues. Per germline, CDR1 LNHDA and CDR2 SQIVND (reference sequence). Losses at the gene ends were 1 base for V and 4 bases for J; bases not matched to a gene: 4. The CDR3 spells CASSIGGLAGWYNEQFF. The DNA for the CDR3 is TGTGCCAGTAGTATAGGGGGACTAGCGGGGTGGTACAATGAGCAGTTCTTC. The full variable domain, completed using reference TRBV19 and TRBJ2-1, is DGGITQSPKYLFRKEGQNVTLSCEQNLNHDAMYWYRQDPGQGLRLIYYSQIVNDFQKGDIAEGYSVSREKKESFPLTVTSAQKNPTAFYLCASSIGGLAGWYNEQFFGPGTRLTVL.

V usage is TRBV14 and J usage is TRBJ2-3; D gene uncertain. CDR1 SGHDN and CDR2 FVKESK come from the germline V gene. The CDR3 has 13 amino acids. V lost 1 base to trimming and J lost 0 bases, with 2 bases between them. The CDR3 region is CASSQGSTDTQYF. DNA of the CDR3: TGTGCCAGCAGCCAAGGGAGCACAGATACGCAGTATTTT.

This clone showed up just once. This chain links TRBV5-6 with TRBJ2-7; perhaps TRBD2 as D (5 bases). V lost 2 bases, J lost 6 bases, and 15 bases lay in between. Germline lookup yields CDR1 SGHDT and CDR2 YYEEEE. The CDR3 loop spans 14 amino acids. Here the CDR3 reads CASSLAAGPGEQYF. DNA for the CDR3: TGTGCCAGCAGCTTAGCGGCAGGTCCTGGCGAGCAGTACTTC.

V gene TRBV29-1 combines with J gene TRBJ1-1; unclear D gene. Germline V gene data show CDR1 as SQVTM and CDR2 as ANQGSEA. V was trimmed by 0 bases and J by 10 bases, leaving 9 bases between them. This CDR3 has 11 residues. The CDR3 DNA sequence: TGCAGCGTTGAAGAGGGATTCGTAGCTTTCTTT. Protein sequence: CSVEEGFVAFF.

The gene calls are TRBV21-1 and TRBJ2-3; the table's D call, TRBD2, was not checked against the DNA. TRBV21-1 is a listed pseudogene. This CDR3 comprises 20 residues. CDR3 sequence (DNA): TGTGCCAGCAGCAAAGACGAAACACCGGGACTAGCGGGAAGGGCAGATACGCAGTATTTT. The encoded protein is CASSKDETPGLAGRADTQYF.

Written as DNA, the CDR3 is TGTGCCAGCAGCTCGGGGAGGGGTTACGAGCAGTACTTC. Translated: CASSSGRGYEQYF. The chain recombines TRBV7-2 with TRBJ2-7, with 7 bases fitting TRBD2. The J segment lost 4 bases and the V segment lost 4 bases, leaving 4 bases of the junction unmatched. This CDR3 spans 13 amino acids. Germline V CDR1 and CDR2: SGHTA, FQGNSA.

The chain has TRBV5-1 and TRBJ1-1, with D possibly being TRBD1 (6 bases). The CDR3 totals 14 residues. Germline V gene lookup returns CDR1 SGHRS and CDR2 YFSETQ. Trimming shortened V by 3 bases and J by 0 bases, and 9 bases separated the two germline ends. The CDR3 loop reads CASSSTGVNTEAFF. The DNA of the CDR3 is TGCGCCAGCAGCTCGACAGGAGTGAACACTGAAGCTTTCTTT.

CDR3 loop: CASSLVVTGAKETQYF. The DNA of the CDR3 is TGTGCCAGCAGCTTGGTAGTAACGGGAGCCAAAGAGACCCAGTACTTC. V and J are TRBV5-4 and TRBJ2-5, with D perhaps TRBD2 (6 bases). Germline lookup yields CDR1 SGHNT and CDR2 YYREEE (reference sequence). V lost 0 bases to trimming and J lost 3 bases, with 15 bases between them. The CDR3 runs 16 residues.

The CDR3 reads CASSLGTDRLDEQYF. As DNA, the CDR3 is TGTGCCAGCAGCTTAGGCACTGACAGGCTAGACGAGCAGTACTTC. The chain combines TRBV11-2 with TRBJ2-7, with D possibly being TRBD1 (6 bases). The germline V gene encodes CDR1 SGHAT and CDR2 FQNNGV. The CDR3 is 15 residues long. Trimming took 1 base from V and 5 from J, leaving 15 bases between them.

V gene TRBV5-1 combines with J gene TRBJ2-4; D possibly corresponds to TRBD2 (5 bases). The germline V and J ends were trimmed by 3 bases and 0 bases, with 16 bases remaining between them. The CDR3 has 17 amino acids. In germline, CDR1 is SGHRS, CDR2 YFSETQ. The CDR3 nucleotides are TGCGCCAGCAGCTCCTCGGGCGGACTTGGAGCCAAAAACATTCAGTACTTC. This codes for CASSSSGGLGAKNIQYF.

The V and J genes are TRBV6-1 and TRBJ2-1; D is uncertain. The length of the CDR3 is 14 residues. Looked up from germline, CDR1 is MNHNS and CDR2 is SASEGT. V gave up 2 bases and J gave up 4 bases, with 9 bases separating them. The CDR3 sequence is CASSEQGFYNEQFF. DNA for the CDR3: TGTGCCAGCAGTGAACAAGGATTTTACAATGAGCAGTTCTTC.

This clone was detected only a few times. This chain connects TRBV27 to TRBJ2-5; 11 bases are shared with TRBD2. The germline CDR1 and CDR2 sequences are MNHEY and SMNVEV (reference sequence). This CDR3 is 14 amino acids long. Trimming cost V 6 bases and J 2 bases; bases outside gene matches: 2. The CDR3 region is CASRRLAGQETQYF. DNA of the CDR3: TGTGCCAGCAGGAGACTAGCGGGACAAGAGACCCAGTACTTC.

The J gene is TRBJ1-6, the V gene TRBV5-1, with 10 bases fitting TRBD1. CDR1 and CDR2 (germline): SGHRS, YFSETQ. V gave up 4 bases and J gave up 10 bases; unmatched junction bases: 5. This CDR3 spans 14 amino acids. CDR3 sequence: CASSTRDRGSPLHF. The CDR3 nucleotides are TGCGCCAGCAGCACCCGGGACAGGGGCTCACCCCTCCACTTT.

This clone came up once. The V gene is TRBV10-3, the J gene TRBJ2-2; unclear D gene. The CDR3 extends over 14 amino acids. V lost 3 bases and J lost 2, with 7 bases in between. Germline V gives CDR1 ENHRY, CDR2 SYGVKD. The CDR3 DNA is TGTGCCATCAGTGAAAAACAAAACACCGGGGAGCTGTTTTTT. Amino acid sequence: CAISEKQNTGELFF.

The rearrangement links TRBV28 to TRBJ2-7; 10 nucleotides align to TRBD2. Trimming removed 6 bases from V and 3 bases from J; junction bases left unmatched: 5. Germline CDR1 and CDR2: MDHEN and SYDVKM. CDR3 length: 14 residues. This CDR3 reads CASSYTSGNYEQYF. The CDR3 coding sequence is TGTGCCAGCAGCTATACTAGCGGGAACTACGAGCAGTACTTC.

V is TRBV5-5 and J is TRBJ1-1, with TRBD1 as a possible D gene (5 bases). The CDR3 is 14 residues long. V was trimmed by 0 bases and J by 3 bases, leaving 9 bases between them. The germline V gene encodes CDR1 SGHKS and CDR2 YYEKEE (reference sequence). The CDR3 reads CASSLDGGYTEAFF. CDR3 DNA: TGTGCCAGCAGCTTGGATGGGGGGTACACTGAAGCTTTCTTT.

The genes are TRBV10-2 and TRBJ2-1; D may be TRBD2 (5 bases). There are 15 residues in the CDR3. The germline CDR1 and CDR2 sequences are WSHSY and SAAADI. V shed 3 bases and J shed 9 bases, with 18 bases lying between them. The CDR3 spells CASSDHTERVFEQFF. CDR3 nucleotides: TGCGCCAGCAGTGACCACACAGAGAGGGTGTTTGAGCAGTTCTTC.

V and J are TRBV23-1 and TRBJ2-5, with 7 positions matching TRBD2. TRBV23-1 is assigned to the ORF class and has an uncertain function. This CDR3 is 15 amino acids long. Germline trimming cut 0 bases from V and 5 bases from J; bases unmatched to any gene: 6. The CDR3 nucleotides read TGCGCCAGCAGTCAATCGTTGGGGGGGACTGAGACCCAGTACTTC. It codes for CASSQSLGGTETQYF.

The chain couples TRBV11-2 to TRBJ2-7; D is undetermined. The CDR3 is made up of 14 amino acids. Trimming cost V 0 bases and J 2 bases, with 8 bases left between them. Germline assignment: CDR1 SGHAT and CDR2 FQNNGV. The CDR3 bases are TGTGCCAGCAGCTTAGACGGTCCCACCTACGAGCAGTACTTC. It yields the protein CASSLDGPTYEQYF.

V is TRBV10-3 and J is TRBJ2-7, with a tentative D call TRBD2 (5 bases). The germline gives CDR1 ENHRY, CDR2 SYGVKD. V was trimmed by 10 bases and J by 0 bases, leaving 10 bases between them. The CDR3 runs to 12 residues. The CDR3 DNA reads as TGTGCCACGTCGGGGAGCTCCTACGAGCAGTACTTC. Protein: CATSGSSYEQYF.

The V and J genes are TRBV6-5 and TRBJ2-1, with 13 bases fitting TRBD2. Germline assignment: CDR1 MNHEY and CDR2 SVGAGI. This CDR3 is 15 amino acids long. V was clipped by 8 bases and J by 12 bases; unmatched bases: 13. CDR3 loop: CASLPAGLAGYGQFF. CDR3 coding DNA: TGTGCCAGCCTCCCTGCGGGACTAGCGGGGTACGGGCAGTTCTTC.

The genes are TRBV9 and TRBJ2-2, with D maybe TRBD1 (6 bases). With 2 bases removed from V and 0 bases from J, the gap between germline ends came to 11 bases. This CDR3 comprises 16 residues. Germline V gives CDR1 SGDLS, CDR2 YYNGEE. The CDR3 sequence: CASSVEDSSNTGELFF. CDR3 in DNA: TGTGCCAGCAGCGTTGAGGACAGCTCGAACACCGGGGAGCTGTTTTTT.

The rearrangement uses TRBV28 and TRBJ1-2; 8 bases line up with TRBD1. Germline V lookup: CDR1 MDHEN, CDR2 SYDVKM. This CDR3 is 16 amino acids long. The V gene end was trimmed by 2 bases and the J gene end by 0 bases; junction bases not matched to a gene: 5. CDR3 DNA sequence: TGTGCCAGCAGTTTAGGACGGGACAGGCCTAACTATGGCTACACCTTC. Translating gives CASSLGRDRPNYGYTF.

The rearrangement uses TRBV27 and TRBJ1-3; 7 nucleotides match TRBD1. Germline V gene lookup returns CDR1 MNHEY and CDR2 SMNVEV (reference sequence). This CDR3 spans 18 amino acids. V lost 5 bases and J lost 0; bases outside the gene matches: 13. CDR3: CASSPHRPQGSSGNTIYF. CDR3 DNA: TGTGCCAGCAGTCCGCACCGACCACAGGGGAGCTCTGGAAACACCATATATTTT.